The 9 T cell receptor beta chains given below trace back to one sample, sequenced in a study of T cells expressing NK-cell markers. TCRdb re-called the 5' RACE reads, yielding one record per CDR3 amino acid sequence without DNA. The specimen's table records about 440,000 distinct CDR3 sequences. Sequencing was carried out using blood T cells: a sorted CD56 or NKG2C T cell subset, CD4+ or CD8+ T cells, or bulk PBMC T cells (not recorded which). The receptors originated from a woman aged 18-69 years in good health.

The gene calls are TRBV12-5 and TRBJ2-3; TCRdb returns TRBD1, unconfirmable since there is no DNA. There are 15 residues in the CDR3. The germline CDR1 and CDR2 sequences are LGHNT and FRNRAP. The CDR3 is CASGPGQGTTDTQYF.

The chain recombines TRBV12-5 with TRBJ1-1. The CDR3 has 13 residues. Germline V lookup: CDR1 LGHNT, CDR2 FRNRAP. This CDR3 is CASGENANTEAFF.

V usage is TRBV28 and J usage is TRBJ2-3. Germline V gives CDR1 MDHEN, CDR2 SYDVKM. The CDR3 is 14 amino acids. The CDR3 sequence: CASSFPTSTDTQYF.

The V gene is TRBV19, the J gene TRBJ2-3; TCRdb's D gene call, TRBD1, goes unchecked for lack of DNA. The CDR3 is 13 amino acids. CDR1 and CDR2 (germline): LNHDA, SQIVND (reference sequence). CDR3 residues: CATDRVGTDTQYF.

The chain is built from TRBV20-1 and TRBJ2-5; the D gene TCRdb calls, TRBD1, cannot be checked with no DNA. Per the germline V gene, CDR1 is DFQATT and CDR2 is SNEGSKA (reference sequence). CDR3 length equals 13 residues. CDR3 sequence: CSADSDRQETQYF.

The chain employs TRBV7-8 and TRBJ2-5; TCRdb's D call of TRBD1 is untestable without DNA. The CDR3 extends over 15 amino acids. Germline CDR1 SGHVS, CDR2 FQNEAQ. This CDR3 is CASSSRNRVGETQYF.

This chain links TRBV12-5 with TRBJ2-2; TCRdb designates TRBD1, a call that cannot be tested without DNA. Germline V gene data show CDR1 as LGHNT and CDR2 as FRNRAP. The CDR3 is 13 residues long. CDR3 in amino acids: CASGVFSTGELFF. Full variable domain (outside the CDR3, taken from reference TRBV12-5 and TRBJ2-2): DARVTQTPRHKVTEMGQEVTMRCQPILGHNTVFWYRQTMMQGLELLAYFRNRAPLDDSGMPKDRFSAEMPDATLATLKIQPSEPRDSAVYFCASGVFSTGELFFGEGSRLTVL.

The V gene is TRBV7-8, the J gene TRBJ2-5; as DNA is missing, the TRBD2 call by TCRdb cannot be tested. This CDR3 is built from 17 residues. CDR1 is SGHVS and CDR2 is FQNEAQ in the germline V gene. CDR3 loop: CASTPQRGEGLGETQYF.

The V and J genes are TRBV4-2 and TRBJ2-2; as DNA is missing, the TRBD2 call by TCRdb cannot be tested. Germline V gene sequence: CDR1 LGHNA, CDR2 YNFKEQ. The CDR3 has 20 amino acids. CDR3 in amino acids: CASSQDGIAGAKLNTGELFF.